This is a list of T cell receptor beta chains from one sample in a study of cytomegalovirus exposure and HLA in healthy donors. Sequencing was performed with immunoSEQ multiplex PCR; in TCRdb, only in-frame clones are kept and a portion is missing. The sample gives 150,000 to 200,000 clones, around 75% of which show up once; approximately 5% is in the top ten. Material for sequencing was PBMCs. Receptors originate from a man in his late teens or twenties in good health and CMV-seropositive. Each CDR3 is given with its conserved first and last residue. The D gene is left open where the match is weak. Not all rows give a size; the values are once, few, many and, for expanded clones, a class.

J gene: TRBJ1-1; clone size: -; V gene: TRBV7-9; D gene: -; CDR3 DNA: TGTGCCAGCAGCTTAGGGACTTCCTACACTGAAGCTTTCTTT; CDR3 protein: CASSLGTSYTEAFF
J gene: TRBJ1-1; clone size: -; V gene: TRBV29-1; D gene: TRBD1; CDR3 DNA: TGCAGCGTTGACCCCGTTCAGGGGGTGAACACTGAAGCTTTCTTT; CDR3 protein: CSVDPVQGVNTEAFF
J gene: TRBJ1-2; clone size: -; V gene: TRBV6-1; D gene: TRBD1; CDR3 DNA: TGTGCCAGCAGCCAACAGGGGGGCTATGGCTACACCTTC; CDR3 protein: CASSQQGGYGYTF
J gene: TRBJ2-1; clone size: -; V gene: TRBV16; D gene: TRBD2; CDR3 DNA: TGTGCCAGCAGCCAGCCCCCTTTAGCGGGAGGGCAATATGATGAGCAGTTCTTC; CDR3 protein: CASSQPPLAGGQYDEQFF
J gene: TRBJ1-4; clone size: -; V gene: TRBV6-6; D gene: -; CDR3 DNA: TGTGCCAGCAGTCCCAACGGGGGAGGGAATAATGAAAAACTGTTTTTT; CDR3 protein: CASSPNGGGNNEKLFF
J gene: TRBJ1-1; clone size: once; V gene: TRBV5-1; D gene: -; CDR3 DNA: TGCGCCAGCAGCATGGAGGACTTAATGACAGGCTTGAGAACTGAAGCTTTCTTT; CDR3 protein: CASSMEDLMTGLRTEAFF
J gene: TRBJ1-1; clone size: once; V gene: TRBV6-5; D gene: -; CDR3 DNA: TGTGCCAGCACCCTAGACAGTAACATGAACACTGAAGCTTTCTTT; CDR3 protein: CASTLDSNMNTEAFF
J gene: TRBJ1-1; clone size: few; V gene: TRBV27; D gene: -; CDR3 DNA: TGTGCCAGCAGTGCCGGACTGGCCATGAACACTGAAGCTTTCTTT; CDR3 protein: CASSAGLAMNTEAFF
J gene: TRBJ1-1; clone size: once; V gene: TRBV21-1; D gene: -; CDR3 DNA: TGTGCCAGCAGCAAAGGATCCCCGGGGGACACTGAAGCTTTCTTT; CDR3 protein: CASSKGSPGDTEAFF
J gene: TRBJ1-5; clone size: -; V gene: TRBV6-1; D gene: TRBD1; CDR3 DNA: TGTGCCAGCAGTGAGTTGGACAGGGGAGGGCAGCCCCAGCATTTT; CDR3 protein: CASSELDRGGQPQHF
J gene: TRBJ1-2; clone size: -; V gene: TRBV5-6; D gene: TRBD1; CDR3 DNA: TGTGCCAGCAGCTATAGGGACAGGGTTAGATATGGCTACACCTTC; CDR3 protein: CASSYRDRVRYGYTF
J gene: TRBJ1-1; clone size: -; V gene: TRBV5-1; D gene: -; CDR3 DNA: TGCGCCAGCAGCGTACCCCAGGGGAACACTGAAGCTTTCTTT; CDR3 protein: CASSVPQGNTEAFF
J gene: TRBJ1-1; clone size: many; V gene: TRBV9; D gene: -; CDR3 DNA: TGTGCCAGCAGCGTACAGGTGAACACTGAAGCTTTCTTT; CDR3 protein: CASSVQVNTEAFF
J gene: TRBJ1-1; clone size: -; V gene: TRBV27; D gene: -; CDR3 DNA: TGTGCCAGCAGTTTCCCCCTTACGGGGATGTATACTGAAGCTTTCTTT; CDR3 protein: CASSFPLTGMYTEAFF
J gene: TRBJ2-3; clone size: few; V gene: TRBV30; D gene: TRBD2; CDR3 DNA: TGTGCCGGGGGGGCTAGCGGGAGTGCAGATACGCAGTATTTT; CDR3 protein: CAGGASGSADTQYF
J gene: TRBJ2-1; clone size: -; V gene: TRBV28; D gene: -; CDR3 DNA: TGTGCCAGCAGATTACCCGGGACTCCGTCGAGGAATGAGCAGTTCTTC; CDR3 protein: CASRLPGTPSRNEQFF
J gene: TRBJ2-1; clone size: -; V gene: TRBV15; D gene: TRBD2; CDR3 DNA: TGTGCCACCAGCAGTATCGGACTAGCGGGGGAGATTTACAATGAGCAGTTCTTC; CDR3 protein: CATSSIGLAGEIYNEQFF
J gene: TRBJ1-2; clone size: -; V gene: TRBV5-6; D gene: -; CDR3 DNA: TGTGCCAGCAGCTTGATCGGGGGTGGCGGCTACACCTTC; CDR3 protein: CASSLIGGGGYTF
J gene: TRBJ2-1; clone size: -; V gene: TRBV4-2; D gene: -; CDR3 DNA: TGTGCCAGCAGCCAAGATCTTCGTGGGGGCCCCTACAATGAGCAGTTCTTC; CDR3 protein: CASSQDLRGGPYNEQFF
J gene: TRBJ1-1; clone size: -; V gene: TRBV18; D gene: -; CDR3 DNA: TGTGCCAGCTCAGCCACGGGGGGCGCAAACACTGAAGCTTTCTTT; CDR3 protein: CASSATGGANTEAFF
J gene: TRBJ2-5; clone size: -; V gene: TRBV2; D gene: -; CDR3 DNA: TGTGCCAGCAGACAACAGGAAGAGACCCAGTACTTC; CDR3 protein: CASRQQEETQYF
J gene: TRBJ2-5; clone size: few; V gene: TRBV28; D gene: TRBD2; CDR3 DNA: TGTGCCAGCAGTTTAAGGGGACTAGAGTACCAAGAGACCCAGTACTTC; CDR3 protein: CASSLRGLEYQETQYF
J gene: TRBJ2-3; clone size: -; V gene: TRBV5-1; D gene: TRBD2; CDR3 DNA: TGCGCCAGCAGCTACCTCCCCGGGACTAGCGGCTCTACTAGCACAGATACGCAGTATTTT; CDR3 protein: CASSYLPGTSGSTSTDTQYF
J gene: TRBJ1-1; clone size: -; V gene: TRBV27; D gene: -; CDR3 DNA: TGTGCCAGCAGTTTATACGGGGTGAACACTGAAGCTTTCTTT; CDR3 protein: CASSLYGVNTEAFF
J gene: TRBJ1-4; clone size: -; V gene: TRBV6-5; D gene: -; CDR3 DNA: TGTGCCAGCAGTTACCCTCACAGGAGACCTGAAAAACTGTTTTTT; CDR3 protein: CASSYPHRRPEKLFF
J gene: TRBJ1-1; clone size: few; V gene: TRBV5-1; D gene: -; CDR3 DNA: TGCGCCAGCCGCCAACAGTTGAACACTGAAGCTTTCTTT; CDR3 protein: CASRQQLNTEAFF
J gene: TRBJ1-5; clone size: -; V gene: TRBV6-1; D gene: TRBD1; CDR3 DNA: TGTGCCAGCAGTGAACCTCAGGGGGCGATTCAGCCCCAGCATTTT; CDR3 protein: CASSEPQGAIQPQHF
J gene: TRBJ2-1; clone size: -; V gene: TRBV2; D gene: TRBD1; CDR3 DNA: TGTGCCAGCAGTGCCGGGACAGGGGGCCGGGGCAATGAGCAGTTCTTC; CDR3 protein: CASSAGTGGRGNEQFF
J gene: TRBJ2-5; clone size: -; V gene: TRBV7-3; D gene: -; CDR3 DNA: TGTGCCAGCAGCTTAAATGGGGGCGGAGAGACCCAGTACTTC; CDR3 protein: CASSLNGGGETQYF
J gene: TRBJ1-2; clone size: -; V gene: TRBV5-6; D gene: -; CDR3 DNA: TGTGCCAGCAGCGTGGACAGAGCCTATGGCTACACCTTC; CDR3 protein: CASSVDRAYGYTF
J gene: TRBJ2-1; clone size: -; V gene: TRBV5-1; D gene: TRBD2; CDR3 DNA: TGCGCCACCGGGAGCGGGAGCGTACATGAGCAGTTCTTC; CDR3 protein: CATGSGSVHEQFF
J gene: TRBJ1-6; clone size: -; V gene: TRBV5-1; D gene: TRBD1; CDR3 DNA: TGCGCCAGCAGCTCCGGGACAGGGGGCATGGTATATAATTCACCCCTCCACTTT; CDR3 protein: CASSSGTGGMVYNSPLHF
J gene: TRBJ2-5; clone size: -; V gene: TRBV2; D gene: TRBD2; CDR3 DNA: TGTGCCAGCAGTCTGACTAGCGGGCTAGCCACCCAGTACTTC; CDR3 protein: CASSLTSGLATQYF
J gene: TRBJ1-2; clone size: -; V gene: TRBV6-4; D gene: -; CDR3 DNA: TGTGCCAGCAGTGCCGGTCCTTATGACTATGGCTACACCTTC; CDR3 protein: CASSAGPYDYGYTF
J gene: TRBJ1-4; clone size: -; V gene: TRBV11-2; D gene: TRBD1; CDR3 DNA: TGTGCCAGCAGCCTAGGGACAGGGGCTAATGAAAAACTGTTTTTT; CDR3 protein: CASSLGTGANEKLFF
J gene: TRBJ1-2; clone size: -; V gene: TRBV28; D gene: -; CDR3 DNA: TGTGCCAGCAGACCGGGGGGCGCAGGTGACTATGGCTACACCTTC; CDR3 protein: CASRPGGAGDYGYTF
J gene: TRBJ1-2; clone size: -; V gene: TRBV25-1; D gene: -; CDR3 DNA: TGTGCCAGCAGTGAATTTTTTGGGACATCTGGCTACACCTTC; CDR3 protein: CASSEFFGTSGYTF
J gene: TRBJ2-5; clone size: -; V gene: TRBV19; D gene: -; CDR3 DNA: TGTGCCAGTAGTATTGGGCAGGTCCAAGAGACCCAGTACTTC; CDR3 protein: CASSIGQVQETQYF
J gene: TRBJ2-3; clone size: -; V gene: TRBV19; D gene: -; CDR3 DNA: TGTGCCAGTAGTATAGAGAGGGATTTAAGCACAGATACGCAGTATTTT; CDR3 protein: CASSIERDLSTDTQYF
J gene: TRBJ1-3; clone size: few; V gene: TRBV11-2; D gene: -; CDR3 DNA: TGTGCCGGGCGGGGGAATGGAAACACCATATATTTT; CDR3 protein: CAGRGNGNTIYF
J gene: TRBJ1-2; clone size: -; V gene: TRBV14; D gene: TRBD1; CDR3 DNA: TGTGCCAGCAGCCGGGGGACAGGTTCCCCCTTTAACTATGGCTACACCTTC; CDR3 protein: CASSRGTGSPFNYGYTF
J gene: TRBJ1-2; clone size: -; V gene: TRBV28; D gene: TRBD1; CDR3 DNA: TGTGCCAGCAGTTTATGGCGCTTGGAGGGGGCGGGAGGCTACACCTTC; CDR3 protein: CASSLWRLEGAGGYTF
J gene: TRBJ2-1; clone size: -; V gene: TRBV2; D gene: -; CDR3 DNA: TGTGCCAGCGGGCGGGTTGAGCAGTTCTTC; CDR3 protein: CASGRVEQFF
J gene: TRBJ2-2; clone size: -; V gene: TRBV6-5; D gene: -; CDR3 DNA: TGTGCCAGCACCTCGAACACCGGGGAGCTGTTTTTT; CDR3 protein: CASTSNTGELFF
J gene: TRBJ2-5; clone size: few; V gene: TRBV5-4; D gene: TRBD1; CDR3 DNA: TGTGCCAGCAGCTTAACCAGGGACAGGGAAGAGACCCAGTACTTC; CDR3 protein: CASSLTRDREETQYF
J gene: TRBJ2-3; clone size: once; V gene: TRBV5-5; D gene: TRBD2; CDR3 DNA: TGTGCCAGCAGATGGACTAGCGGGAGCCCAGATACGCAGTATTTT; CDR3 protein: CASRWTSGSPDTQYF
J gene: TRBJ1-1; clone size: -; V gene: TRBV7-2; D gene: -; CDR3 DNA: TGTGCCAGCAGCCCACAGACGGAGAACACTGAAGCTTTCTTT; CDR3 protein: CASSPQTENTEAFF
J gene: TRBJ1-1; clone size: few; V gene: TRBV5-1; D gene: -; CDR3 DNA: TGCGCCAGCCACCAGGAAACTGAAGCTTTCTTT; CDR3 protein: CASHQETEAFF
J gene: TRBJ1-4; clone size: once; V gene: TRBV23-1; D gene: TRBD1; CDR3 DNA: TGCGCCAGCAGTCAGGGGACAGGGGCTGAAAAACTGTTTTTT; CDR3 protein: CASSQGTGAEKLFF
J gene: TRBJ1-1; clone size: -; V gene: TRBV29-1; D gene: -; CDR3 DNA: TGCAGCGTTGATCGGGGGTCCACTGAAGCTTTCTTT; CDR3 protein: CSVDRGSTEAFF
J gene: TRBJ2-1; clone size: -; V gene: TRBV11-2; D gene: TRBD2; CDR3 DNA: TGTGCCAGCAGCTCCCTAGCGGGGGGATACAATGAGCAGTTCTTC; CDR3 protein: CASSSLAGGYNEQFF
J gene: TRBJ2-5; clone size: few; V gene: TRBV5-1; D gene: -; CDR3 DNA: TGCGCCAGCAGCGTCGGTCCAGGGGTCCAAGAGACCCAGTACTTC; CDR3 protein: CASSVGPGVQETQYF
J gene: TRBJ1-2; clone size: -; V gene: TRBV2; D gene: TRBD1; CDR3 DNA: TGTGCCAGCACTACCGGGACAGGGTACTATGGCTACACCTTC; CDR3 protein: CASTTGTGYYGYTF